The clone carrying this T cell receptor beta chain appeared many times. Its matching antigen is unknown. This sample is part of a study of regulatory T cells in long-lasting Graves disease. Turning to the study itself: For a period under 3 months, newly diagnosed Graves' patients had taken antithyroid drugs.

Noted time point: newly diagnosed GD, antithyroid drugs for less than 3 months. RNA isolated from PBMCs was used to make the TCR library. Investigators prepared the TCR beta libraries by applying iRepertoire HTBI primers and Arm-PCR of CDR3 regions. Using its own MiXCR run on the multiplex PCR reads, TCRdb lists one record per CDR3 protein. The sample holds roughly 610,000 distinct CDR3 sequences; about 16% are singletons and the top ten take 9.5% to 15%. Study findings and constraints: TRBV28, TRBJ1-2 and TRBJ2-5 were favored in persistent disease.

This CDR3 contains 15 residues. The ends were cut back, 7 bases at V and 6 bases at J, with 20 bases in the middle. Germline V lookup: CDR1 MDHEN, CDR2 SYDVKM. This sample was also put to use in a study of T cells in Graves' hyperthyroidism and ophthalmopathy.

The receptor comes from a young man with Graves disease. V gene TRBV28 combines with J gene TRBJ2-3; D gene unclear. This specimen was peripheral blood mononuclear cells (PBMCs), taken at new diagnosis, from a patient treated with antithyroid drugs. CDR3 residues: CASMESGEEKDTQYF. Here the CDR3 DNA reads TGTGCCAGCATGGAGTCAGGAGAAGAAAAGGATACGCAGTATTTT.